The text below deals with one T cell receptor beta chain. Its cognate antigen is unknown. CDR1 is SGHTA, CDR2 FQGTGA, per germline. V was clipped by 1 base and J by 0 bases, with 9 bases between them. The CDR3 extends over 15 amino acids. Sequencing was performed with immunoSEQ multiplex PCR; in TCRdb, only in-frame clones are kept and a portion is missing. The top ten hold about 1% of the sample, which has 200,000 or so clones, about 92% seen once. This sample is drawn from a study of T cell responses to AZD1222 COVID-19 vaccine. General study results and limits: Recipients of two AZD1222 doses showed rising Spike-specific TCR breadth and depth. Females outnumbered males among donors, who were mostly white British; clonal diversity was possibly underestimated. Just a handful of people given AZD1222 tested seropositive at baseline.

This receptor was identified in an adult in good health. The rearrangement uses TRBV7-3 and TRBJ1-1; possibly TRBD1 for D (5 bases). The sample consisted of peripheral blood, taken on day 0 of MenACWY control vaccination. The CDR3 reads CASSLKGAMNTEAFF. In DNA, the CDR3 is TGTGCCAGCAGCTTAAAAGGGGCCATGAACACTGAAGCTTTCTTT.